These 5 T cell receptor beta chains originate from one sample sequenced in a study of cytomegalovirus exposure and HLA in healthy donors. PCR primers comprised 60 Vbeta and 13 Jbeta primers. The method was immunoSEQ multiplex PCR; TCRdb's version includes in-frame clones alone and lacks a portion of them. The data show about 160,000 clones, with around 84% seen just once and 7.5% to 9% held by the top ten. Sequencing was performed on PBMCs. The receptors originated from a male donor in good health and CMV-seropositive.

This sequence joins TRBV30 and TRBJ1-3; 8 positions match TRBD1. Germline loops: CDR1 GTSNPN, CDR2 SVGIG (reference sequence). This CDR3 is built from 15 residues. Trimming removed 5 bases from V and 0 bases from J; junction bases left unmatched: 6. This CDR3 is CAWGRTGNSGNTIYF. In DNA, the CDR3 is TGTGCCTGGGGGAGGACAGGGAACTCTGGAAACACCATATATTTT.

The chain links TRBV15 to TRBJ2-1; 11 bases agree with TRBD2. The CDR3 contains 16 residues. V was pared by 3 bases and J by 6 bases, with 7 bases of the junction left unmatched. CDR1 is LNHNV and CDR2 is YYDKDF in the germline V gene (reference sequence). This chain's CDR3 is CATSRELAGVSNEQFF. The CDR3 DNA sequence: TGTGCCACCAGCAGGGAACTAGCGGGAGTTTCCAATGAGCAGTTCTTC.

The V call is TRBV7-8, the J call TRBJ2-7; 7 bases align to TRBD1. This CDR3 contains 14 residues. V gave up 7 bases and J gave up 3 bases; unmatched junction bases: 9. Per germline, CDR1 SGHVS and CDR2 FQNEAQ. The CDR3: CASKPPDRYYEQYF. As DNA, the CDR3 is TGTGCCAGCAAACCCCCGGACAGGTACTACGAGCAGTACTTC.

The rearrangement uses TRBV7-8 and TRBJ2-7; a possible D gene is TRBD2 (7 bases). The CDR3 contains 15 residues. V lost 4 bases, J lost 11 bases, and 24 bases lay in between. Germline CDR1 and CDR2: SGHVS and FQNEAQ. The CDR3 coding sequence is TGTGCCAGCAGCTCAAGGGGGGGAGTAGGGGGGTCGGAGTACTTC. Translating it yields CASSSRGGVGGSEYF.

The CDR3 reads CASTTSRPNYEQYF. The CDR3 coding sequence is TGTGCCAGCACGACTAGCAGGCCAAACTACGAGCAGTACTTC. The chain carries TRBV28 and TRBJ2-7; 7 bases are shared with TRBD2. The CDR3 is made up of 14 amino acids. V lost 7 bases, J lost 3 bases, and 9 bases stayed unmatched. From germline, CDR1 is MDHEN and CDR2 SYDVKM.